The present entry profiles one T cell receptor beta chain with its context. These data belong to a study of technical replicates of blood from a handful of donors. The data were produced by immunoSEQ multiplex PCR, yet TCRdb's version contains in-frame clones alone and is incomplete. The sample carries nearly 95,000 clones, 90% to 96% recorded once. Specimen: T cells isolated from PBMCs. The clonotype was recovered from a human donor in good health.

CDR3 region: CATYREGPNEQFF. CDR3 nucleotides: TGTGCCACCTACCGGGAGGGCCCCAATGAGCAGTTCTTC. V and J are TRBV27 and TRBJ2-1; 8 nucleotides agree with TRBD2. This CDR3 is 13 amino acids long. The germline CDR1 and CDR2 sequences are MNHEY and SMNVEV (reference sequence). V was pared by 10 bases and J by 6 bases, with 8 bases of the junction left unmatched.